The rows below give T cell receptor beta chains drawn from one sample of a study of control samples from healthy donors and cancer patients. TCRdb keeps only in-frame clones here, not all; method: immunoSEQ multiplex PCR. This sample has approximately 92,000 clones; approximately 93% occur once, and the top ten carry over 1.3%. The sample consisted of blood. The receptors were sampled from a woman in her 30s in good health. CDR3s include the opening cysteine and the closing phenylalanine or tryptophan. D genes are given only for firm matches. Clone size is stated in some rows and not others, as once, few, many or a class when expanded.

CDR3: CSVEGTDLNTEAFF
DNA: TGCAGCGTTGAAGGTACGGACCTGAACACTGAAGCTTTCTTT
J: TRBJ1-1
V: TRBV29-1
size: .
D: .

CDR3: CASSVAGGGEKLFF
DNA: TGTGCCAGCAGCGTAGCGGGGGGCGGTGAAAAACTGTTTTTT
J: TRBJ1-4
V: TRBV9
size: .
D: .

CDR3: CASSVSTGNTEAFF
DNA: TGTGCCAGCAGCGTCTCTACAGGGAACACTGAAGCTTTCTTT
J: TRBJ1-1
V: TRBV9
size: .
D: .

CDR3: CASSFGRAYGYTF
DNA: TGTGCCAGCAGTTTTGGCAGGGCATATGGCTACACCTTC
J: TRBJ1-2
V: TRBV12-3/TRBV12-4
size: .
D: .

CDR3: CASSAGTFDNNEKLFF
DNA: TGTGCCAGCAGTGCCGGGACATTCGATAATAATGAAAAACTGTTTTTT
J: TRBJ1-4
V: TRBV25-1
size: once
D: .

CDR3: CSVEVGIDYGYTF
DNA: TGCAGCGTTGAAGTAGGGATCGACTATGGCTACACCTTC
J: TRBJ1-2
V: TRBV29-1
size: .
D: .

CDR3: CASNSGTGINTGELFF
DNA: TGTGCCAGCAACTCTGGGACAGGGATCAACACCGGGGAGCTGTTTTTT
J: TRBJ2-2
V: TRBV7-9
size: few
D: TRBD1

CDR3: CASSVIAGNEQFF
DNA: TGTGCCAGCAGCGTGATAGCGGGCAATGAGCAGTTCTTC
J: TRBJ2-1
V: TRBV9
size: .
D: TRBD2

CDR3: CATSRDRLAGVNEQFF
DNA: TGTGCCACCAGCAGAGACAGACTAGCGGGAGTCAATGAGCAGTTCTTC
J: TRBJ2-1
V: TRBV15
size: .
D: TRBD2

CDR3: CATRGENEQFF
DNA: TGTGCCACCCGCGGGGAGAATGAGCAGTTCTTC
J: TRBJ2-1
V: TRBV24-1
size: .
D: .

CDR3: CASSYGRWVSYGYTF
DNA: TGTGCCAGCAGTTACGGTCGGTGGGTGAGCTATGGCTACACCTTC
J: TRBJ1-2
V: TRBV6-5
size: .
D: .

CDR3: CASSEYETSGGAYEQYF
DNA: TGTGCCAGCAGTGAATATGAGACTAGCGGGGGAGCCTACGAGCAGTACTTC
J: TRBJ2-7
V: TRBV6-1
size: .
D: TRBD2

CDR3: CASSLSDYGYTF
DNA: TGTGCCAGCAGTTTATCGGACTATGGCTACACCTTC
J: TRBJ1-2
V: TRBV28
size: .
D: .

CDR3: CASRPRYVANYGYTF
DNA: TGTGCCAGCAGGCCACGTTACGTGGCTAACTATGGCTACACCTTC
J: TRBJ1-2
V: TRBV2
size: .
D: .

CDR3: CASSLGQRGNNEQFF
DNA: TGTGCCAGCAGCTTAGGCCAGCGGGGTAACAATGAGCAGTTCTTC
J: TRBJ2-1
V: TRBV11-2
size: .
D: TRBD2

CDR3: CASSPPEHQETQYF
DNA: TGTGCCAGCTCACCACCGGAACACCAAGAGACCCAGTACTTC
J: TRBJ2-5
V: TRBV18
size: .
D: .

CDR3: CASSPNGGEAFF
DNA: TGTGCCAGCAGCCCGAATGGGGGTGAAGCTTTCTTT
J: TRBJ1-1
V: TRBV7-3
size: .
D: .

CDR3: CASSLGRGSGGYTF
DNA: TGTGCCAGCAGTTTAGGCAGGGGTTCTGGCGGCTACACCTTC
J: TRBJ1-2
V: TRBV28
size: .
D: .

CDR3: CSVEIQPGSEKLFF
DNA: TGCAGCGTTGAAATACAACCGGGCAGCGAAAAACTGTTTTTT
J: TRBJ1-4
V: TRBV29-1
size: .
D: .

CDR3: CASSVAGGSYNEQFF
DNA: TGTGCCAGCAGCGTAGCTGGCGGTTCCTACAATGAGCAGTTCTTC
J: TRBJ2-1
V: TRBV9
size: .
D: .

CDR3: CASSRPGTDTQYF
DNA: TGTGCCAGCAGTAGGCCTGGAACAGATACGCAGTATTTT
J: TRBJ2-3
V: TRBV6-5
size: .
D: .

CDR3: CASSLLRDTYNEQFF
DNA: TGTGCCAGCAGCTTGTTACGGGATACCTACAATGAGCAGTTCTTC
J: TRBJ2-1
V: TRBV11-2
size: .
D: .

CDR3: CASSPRSMDTEAFF
DNA: TGTGCCAGCAGCCCCCGGTCTATGGACACTGAAGCTTTCTTT
J: TRBJ1-1
V: TRBV7-9
size: .
D: .

CDR3: CASDRTSGRGDEQFF
DNA: TGTGCCAGCGATCGGACTAGCGGGAGAGGGGATGAGCAGTTCTTC
J: TRBJ2-1
V: TRBV2
size: .
D: TRBD2

CDR3: CASSPYKLFNNSPLHF
DNA: TGTGCCAGCAGTCCCTACAAACTCTTCAATAATTCACCCCTCCACTTT
J: TRBJ1-6
V: TRBV28
size: .
D: .

CDR3: CASSLFSGRYEQYF
DNA: TGTGCCAGCAGTTTGTTTAGCGGGAGGTACGAGCAGTACTTC
J: TRBJ2-7
V: TRBV27
size: .
D: TRBD2

CDR3: CASKDPDRVLFF
DNA: TGTGCCAGTAAAGACCCGGACAGGGTATTGTTTTTT
J: TRBJ2-2
V: TRBV2
size: .
D: TRBD1

CDR3: CSVEDYVRGSNNEQFF
DNA: TGCAGTGTTGAAGATTATGTCAGGGGGTCGAATAATGAGCAGTTCTTC
J: TRBJ2-1
V: TRBV29-1
size: .
D: TRBD1

CDR3: CASSGDRVKEEGTLNTEAFF
DNA: TGTGCCAGCAGTGGGGACAGGGTTAAAGAGGAGGGTACTTTGAACACTGAAGCTTTCTTT
J: TRBJ1-1
V: TRBV6-8
size: .
D: TRBD1

CDR3: CASIPPHANTGELFF
DNA: TGTGCCAGCATCCCCCCTCACGCGAACACCGGGGAGCTGTTTTTT
J: TRBJ2-2
V: TRBV11-2
size: .
D: .

CDR3: CASSRRDRDYGYTF
DNA: TGTGCCAGTAGTCGGCGGGACAGGGACTATGGCTACACCTTC
J: TRBJ1-2
V: TRBV19
size: .
D: TRBD1

CDR3: CASRNIGGVNYEQYF
DNA: TGTGCCAGCAGAAATATCGGGGGGGTTAACTACGAGCAGTACTTC
J: TRBJ2-7
V: TRBV28
size: .
D: TRBD2

CDR3: CASSVQVLETQYF
DNA: TGTGCCAGCAGTGTACAGGTTCTGGAGACCCAGTACTTC
J: TRBJ2-5
V: TRBV27
size: once
D: .

CDR3: CASSSRQAVSGNTIYF
DNA: TGTGCCAGCAGCTCCCGACAAGCGGTATCTGGAAACACCATATATTTT
J: TRBJ1-3
V: TRBV7-9
size: .
D: .

CDR3: CASSSRTGGFSPLHF
DNA: TGTGCCAGCAGCTCCCGGACAGGGGGGTTCTCACCCCTCCACTTT
J: TRBJ1-6
V: TRBV11-1
size: once
D: TRBD1

CDR3: CASSLGQGVGYGYTF
DNA: TGTGCCAGCAGCTTGGGACAGGGGGTCGGCTATGGCTACACCTTC
J: TRBJ1-2
V: TRBV7-8
size: .
D: TRBD1

CDR3: CASGLLGGDSNQPQHF
DNA: TGTGCTAGTGGTTTGTTAGGGGGCGATAGCAATCAGCCCCAGCATTTT
J: TRBJ1-5
V: TRBV12-5
size: .
D: TRBD1

CDR3: CASSVEGTGLDEQYF
DNA: TGTGCCAGCAGCGTAGAGGGGACAGGGTTAGACGAGCAGTACTTC
J: TRBJ2-7
V: TRBV9
size: .
D: TRBD1

CDR3: CASSFNQGLKNEQFF
DNA: TGTGCCAGCAGCTTTAATCAGGGCCTTAAGAATGAGCAGTTCTTC
J: TRBJ2-1
V: TRBV11-2
size: .
D: .

CDR3: CASSLGVFENEQFF
DNA: TGTGCCAGCAGCCTCGGAGTTTTTGAGAATGAGCAGTTCTTC
J: TRBJ2-1
V: TRBV3-1/TRBV3-2
size: .
D: .

CDR3: CASSLDRGAHNEQFF
DNA: TGTGCCAGCAGCTTGGACAGGGGCGCCCACAATGAGCAGTTCTTC
J: TRBJ2-1
V: TRBV3-1/TRBV3-2
size: .
D: TRBD1

CDR3: CASCFLGNTIYF
DNA: TGTGCCAGCTGTTTTCTGGGGAACACCATATATTTT
J: TRBJ1-3
V: TRBV6-6
size: .
D: .

CDR3: CASSRDRGETQYF
DNA: TGTGCCAGCAGCAGGGACCGAGGAGAGACCCAGTACTTC
J: TRBJ2-5
V: TRBV6-4
size: .
D: .